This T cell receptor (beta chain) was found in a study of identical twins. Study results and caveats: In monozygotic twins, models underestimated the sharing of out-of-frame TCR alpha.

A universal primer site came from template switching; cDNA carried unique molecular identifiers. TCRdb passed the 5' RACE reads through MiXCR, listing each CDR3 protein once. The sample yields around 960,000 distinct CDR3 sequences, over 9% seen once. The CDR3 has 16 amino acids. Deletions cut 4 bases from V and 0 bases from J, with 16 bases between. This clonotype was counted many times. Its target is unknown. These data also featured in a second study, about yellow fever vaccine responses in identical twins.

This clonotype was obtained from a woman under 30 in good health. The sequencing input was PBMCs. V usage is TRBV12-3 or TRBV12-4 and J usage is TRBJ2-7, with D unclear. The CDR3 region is CASSYHRTVGSYEQYF. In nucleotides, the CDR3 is TGTGCCAGCAGTTACCACCGCACAGTCGGCTCCTACGAGCAGTACTTC.